This TCR beta chain was sequenced during a study of early T cells in non-severe SARS-CoV-2 infection. MiXCR was run by TCRdb on the 5' RACE reads, yielding one entry per CDR3 protein. Here the sample spans 25,000 to 30,000 distinct CDR3 sequences, 4% to 5.5% being singletons. This clonotype has just a few counts. CDR3 length: 12 amino acids. Germline V gives CDR1 SEHNR, CDR2 FQNEAQ (reference sequence). V lost 5 bases and J 6 bases, leaving 9 bases between the germline ends. V is TRBV7-9 and J is TRBJ2-3; a weak D match, TRBD1 (5 bases). The receptor comes from an adult who was a healthcare worker with PCR-confirmed SARS-CoV-2 infection or an uninfected control (not recorded which). Sample: whole blood. CDR3 DNA: TGTGCCAGCAGCACAGGAGCGGATACGCAGTATTTT. It codes for CASSTGADTQYF.